A single sample gave rise to the 8 T cell receptor beta chains below, sequenced in a study of T-cell memory formation after mild COVID-19. Each CDR3 protein gets one entry after TCRdb re-called the 5' RACE reads with MiXCR. The sample lists about 400,000 distinct CDR3 sequences, approximately 15% occurring once. Source material: PBMCs or a T cell subset sorted from them (not recorded which). These receptors originate from a man aged 18 to 30 who had mild COVID-19 (a few samples of this study predate the infection). Cell type and time point are not known.

This clonotype has more than one count but fewer than ten. The chain recombines TRBV9 with TRBJ2-2; D perhaps matches TRBD2 (7 bases). Germline V gene data show CDR1 as SGDLS and CDR2 as YYNGEE. V was cut by 0 bases and J by 4 bases, with 10 bases left in between. The CDR3 covers 15 residues. The CDR3 DNA follows: TGTGCCAGCAGCGTAGCGGGGGGCAGCACCGGGGAGCTGTTTTTT. Amino acid sequence: CASSVAGGSTGELFF.

The chain has TRBV5-1 and TRBJ1-2; the D gene is possibly TRBD1 (6 bases). The CDR3 is 14 amino acids. Looked up from germline, CDR1 is SGHRS and CDR2 is YFSETQ. V was trimmed by 5 bases and J by 3 bases, leaving 14 bases between them. Here the CDR3 reads CASSTQGGDYGYTF. CDR3 nucleotides: TGCGCCAGCAGTACACAGGGAGGTGACTATGGCTACACCTTC.

The chain employs TRBV24-1 and TRBJ2-3; the D gene could be TRBD1 or TRBD2 (5 bases each). The V gene lost 3 bases and the J gene lost 9 bases, with 15 bases spanning the gap. CDR3 length: 14 residues. CDR1 is KGHDR, CDR2 SFDVKD, per germline. In DNA, the CDR3 is TGTGCCACCAGTGATGCAGCCGGGGCCGACACGCAGTATTTT. Its protein is CATSDAAGADTQYF.

This clonotype has just a few counts. The rearrangement uses TRBV7-6 and TRBJ1-1; D is ambiguous. Germline CDR1 SGHVS, CDR2 FNYEAQ. The CDR3 runs to 15 residues. Trimming removed 5 bases from V and 6 bases from J, with 19 bases in between. The CDR3 loop is CASSQLVEGSAEAFF. The CDR3 DNA sequence: TGTGCCAGCAGCCAACTAGTTGAGGGATCGGCTGAAGCTTTCTTT.

This clonotype occurred a few times. V and J are TRBV20-1 and TRBJ2-1, with 8 bases fitting TRBD2. CDR3 size: 15 residues. V shed 0 bases and J 6 bases; nucleotides not matched to a gene: 7. Germline CDR1 is DFQATT and CDR2 is SNEGSKA (reference sequence). CDR3 nucleotides: TGCAGTGCTAGAGATCCTTCCGGGACTAGCAATGAGCAGTTCTTC. It encodes CSARDPSGTSNEQFF.

The chain combines TRBV9 with TRBJ2-2; the D is unclear. The CDR3 sequence is 16 residues long. Between the trimmed V and J ends, which lost 0 bases and 0 bases, there was a span of 9 bases. Germline V gene sequence: CDR1 SGDLS, CDR2 YYNGEE. This chain's CDR3 is CASSVGQRTNTGELFF. In nucleotides, the CDR3 is TGTGCCAGCAGCGTAGGGCAGAGAACGAACACCGGGGAGCTGTTTTTT.

This clonotype was observed many times. V and J are TRBV12-3 or TRBV12-4 and TRBJ2-5, with 11 positions matching TRBD2. This CDR3 region has 15 residues. V shed 6 bases, J shed 4 bases, and the junction held 7 bases outside the gene matches. The chain's CDR3 is CASSPLTSGGETQYF. Written as DNA, the CDR3 is TGTGCCAGCAGCCCTCTCACTAGCGGGGGAGAGACCCAGTACTTC.

This clonotype was seen a few times. The chain is built from TRBV20-1 and TRBJ2-5, with D perhaps TRBD2 (7 bases). This CDR3 is built from 14 residues. Trimming took off 0 bases at V and 3 bases at J, with 11 bases between the two ends. Per germline, CDR1 DFQATT and CDR2 SNEGSKA (reference sequence). In DNA, the CDR3 is TGCAGTGCTAGAGATGGGGGGGGCGAAGAGACCCAGTACTTC. This gives the protein CSARDGGGEETQYF.